Each of the 12 T cell receptor beta chains below was sequenced from the same sample in a study of blood T cell repertoires in COVID-19. Produced via immunoSEQ multiplex PCR; TCRdb's table is partial and in-frame only. The table includes fewer than 30,000 clones, roughly 90% detected once. Input material: peripheral blood. These receptors were taken from a human donor with active COVID-19. The donor label of this sample is uncertain.

This clone showed up just once. The gene calls are TRBV29-1 and TRBJ2-7, with D unresolved. The CDR3 is made up of 12 amino acids. Trimming cost V 4 bases and J 6 bases, with 13 bases left between them. Germline V CDR1 and CDR2: SQVTM, ANQGSEA. For the CDR3, the DNA is TGCAGCGTTGCCCTAGTGGTCGGCGAGCAGTACTTC. Translating gives CSVALVVGEQYF.

The chain employs TRBV28 and TRBJ2-1, with 9 bases lining up with TRBD2. This CDR3 has 17 residues. The germline V gene has CDR1 MDHEN and CDR2 SYDVKM. Germline trimming cut 2 bases from V and 5 bases from J; bases unmatched to any gene: 10. The CDR3 DNA reads as TGTGCCAGCAGTTTACCCCTGGGCGGGAGGGCCCACAATGAGCAGTTCTTC. It encodes CASSLPLGGRAHNEQFF.

This clone was detected once. The chain has TRBV5-4 and TRBJ2-5, with 8 bases aligning to TRBD2. Trimming took 5 bases from V and 2 from J; bases not matched to a gene: 11. The CDR3 covers 16 residues. Germline V gene lookup returns CDR1 SGHNT and CDR2 YYREEE (reference sequence). For the CDR3, the DNA is TGTGCCAGCAGTTCCGCATCCGGGAGGGGGCAAGAGACCCAGTACTTC. This codes for CASSSASGRGQETQYF.

The gene calls are TRBV5-1 and TRBJ2-2, with 13 bases lining up with TRBD2. The CDR3 extends over 17 amino acids. The junction had 5 bases not matched to a gene; V was cut back by 4 bases and J by 2 bases. Germline V gene data show CDR1 as SGHRS and CDR2 as YFSETQ. In nucleotides, the CDR3 is TGCGCCAGCAGCCCACGACTAGCGGGGGGAAACACCGGGGAGCTGTTTTTT. Amino acid sequence: CASSPRLAGGNTGELFF.

This sequence joins TRBV14 and TRBJ2-7, with D perhaps TRBD1 (6 bases). The germline V gene has CDR1 SGHDN and CDR2 FVKESK. The CDR3 runs to 15 residues. The V and J ends lost 4 bases and 2 bases respectively, with 15 bases between them. The CDR3 DNA reads as TGTGCCAGCAGCCTCAACGGACAGCCGACCTACGAGCAGTACTTC. It specifies CASSLNGQPTYEQYF.

The chain employs TRBV6-6 and TRBJ1-5; 7 nucleotides line up with TRBD1. From germline, CDR1 is MNHNY and CDR2 SVGAGI (reference sequence). With V trimmed by 3 bases and J by 3 bases, 8 bases remained unmatched. The CDR3 spans 16 residues. CDR3 sequence: CASSYLDRAFNQPQHF. CDR3 nucleotides: TGTGCCAGCAGTTATTTAGACAGGGCGTTCAATCAGCCCCAGCATTTT.

J is TRBJ1-4 and V is TRBV3-1 (or the pseudogene TRBV3-2); D uncertain. V gave up 4 bases and J gave up 4 bases, with 13 bases separating them. The CDR3 loop spans 15 amino acids. Germline V CDR1 and CDR2: LGHDT, YNNKEL (reference sequence). The CDR3 region is CASSRPRVGNEKLFF. CDR3 DNA sequence: TGTGCCAGCAGCCGGCCCCGGGTGGGTAATGAAAAACTGTTTTTT.

This clone was seen only a few times. This rearrangement joins TRBV12-3 or TRBV12-4 to TRBJ1-5; D gene uncertain. The V gene lost 3 bases and the J gene lost 5 bases, with 8 bases spanning the gap. This CDR3 is built from 13 residues. Here the CDR3 reads CASSFLGYQPQHF. The CDR3 coding sequence is TGTGCCAGCAGTTTTCTCGGTTATCAGCCCCAGCATTTT.

The chain links TRBV9 to TRBJ2-2; weak D call: TRBD2 (5 bases). There are 14 residues in the CDR3. V lost 0 bases, J lost 13 bases, and 16 bases lay in between. Germline values: CDR1 SGDLS, CDR2 YYNGEE. The CDR3 sequence is CASSVGPGKWGLFF. DNA of the CDR3: TGTGCCAGCAGCGTAGGCCCGGGGAAGTGGGGGCTGTTTTTT.

The CDR3 sequence is CASSLGVEAPSYEQYF. CDR3 bases: TGTGCCAGCAGCTTAGGAGTGGAGGCCCCCTCCTACGAGCAGTACTTC. This chain links TRBV7-8 with TRBJ2-7; TRBD2 might be the D (5 bases). Germline V lookup: CDR1 SGHVS, CDR2 FQNEAQ. Trimming took 1 base from V and 0 from J, leaving 13 bases between them. The CDR3 covers 16 residues.

The J gene is TRBJ1-5, the V gene TRBV30; D might be TRBD1 (6 bases). Germline loops: CDR1 GTSNPN, CDR2 SVGIG (reference sequence). V was trimmed by 3 bases and J by 3 bases, leaving 12 bases between them. The CDR3 is made up of 14 amino acids. CDR3 sequence: CAWSADRPNQPQHF. The CDR3 bases are TGTGCCTGGAGCGCCGACAGGCCCAATCAGCCCCAGCATTTT.

The J gene is TRBJ2-6, the V gene TRBV4-2; TRBD1 agrees at 10 bases. V lost 4 bases and J lost 0; bases outside the gene matches: 9. Per the germline V gene, CDR1 is LGHNA and CDR2 is YNFKEQ. This CDR3 comprises 19 residues. The CDR3: CASSPGDRGPLSGANVLTF. The CDR3 bases are TGTGCCAGCAGCCCCGGGGACAGGGGCCCCCTCTCTGGGGCCAACGTCCTGACTTTC.